A selection of T cell receptor beta chains follows, all from one sample in a study of T cell responses to AZD1222 COVID-19 vaccine. Clones were sequenced by immunoSEQ multiplex PCR, and TCRdb holds only the in-frame ones, with some missing. The profile shows about 180,000 clones, about nine tenths of them singletons. The sequences come from peripheral blood, collected 28 days after the second AZD1222 dose. These receptors all stem from an adult who received the AZD1222 COVID-19 vaccine. Both conserved end residues are trimmed from each CDR3. A D gene is named only where the DNA matches it firmly.

d_call j_call v_call cdr3_aa
TRBD1 TRBJ1-1 TRBV7-9 ASSLAGQGAAF
TRBD2 TRBJ2-5 TRBV7-9 ASSPFRASGRETQY
NA TRBJ1-1 TRBV9 ASSVALEGTEAF
NA TRBJ1-2 TRBV12-3/TRBV12-4 ASSWGGDYGYT
TRBD2 TRBJ2-3 TRBV14 ASRTSGGSDTQY
TRBD2 TRBJ2-2 TRBV5-1 ASSFSGGSTGELF
NA TRBJ2-5 TRBV11-2 ASIGRGHQETQY
NA TRBJ2-2 TRBV11-1 ASSLVYGEGTGELF
TRBD1 TRBJ1-1 TRBV7-9 ASSPARGQGFSEAF
TRBD2 TRBJ2-7 TRBV6-2/TRBV6-3 ASSPLAGGTYEQY
NA TRBJ1-5 TRBV5-4 ASSFSLGGNQPQH
TRBD1 TRBJ2-7 TRBV2 ASIRTGLTYEQY
NA TRBJ2-7 TRBV5-4 ASSLYPIVGEY
NA TRBJ2-7 TRBV7-8 ASSRGFIYEQY
NA TRBJ1-1 TRBV28 ASSLPLGTEAF